This section outlines one T cell receptor (beta chain) sequence together with its context. No cognate antigen has been identified for it. Base qualities are not recorded, but no much larger clone differs from it by a single base. Taken from cysteine to phenylalanine, the CDR3 has 16 residues. Only the CDR3 DNA stays, 48 bases, in frame from base 1. The germline V and J ends show losses of 5 bases and 3 bases respectively, and no gene match explains 16 bases of the junction. Sequences GTSNPN (CDR1) and SVGIG (CDR2) are obtained from the germline V gene (reference sequence). These data originate in a study of T cell changes during pregnancy in multiple sclerosis (dated by TCRdb to between 2017 and 2020). For the wider study: The study looked at changes in the T cell repertoire across pregnancy in women with multiple sclerosis.

The library was produced with the immunoSEQ multiplex PCR assay. TCRdb took over this immuneACCESS table, retaining in-frame rearrangements with V and J assigned. Such tables are incomplete; in checked studies, under half of the missing clones stem from an unresolved V gene, and the remainder is unexplained. The sample table lists tens of thousands of clones, over 90% of them with a count of one. In total, the top ten clones hold about 2.5% of the sample. The V gene is TRBV30 and the J gene is TRBJ2-7; a stretch of 7 junction bases matches TRBD2. The origin of this receptor is a female donor with multiple sclerosis, enrolled in a pregnancy study. Sequenced material: CD8+ T cells from peripheral blood mononuclear cells, taken in the third trimester of pregnancy. The CDR3 region has the sequence CAWAEIGLAGIYEQYF. The DNA sequence is given as TGTGCCTGGGCCGAAATTGGGTTAGCGGGTATCTACGAGCAGTACTTC.